This TCR beta chain was captured in a study of T cell responses to AZD1222 COVID-19 vaccine. The table came from immunoSEQ multiplex PCR; TCRdb's copy has only in-frame clones and leaves some out. The data contain more than 70,000 clones, 85% to 90% of them seen just once; the ten biggest clones take up roughly 5.1%. Trimming pared 0 bases from V and 8 bases from J, leaving 11 bases between. The CDR3 is 15 residues long. The germline gives CDR1 MNHEY, CDR2 SVGAGI. This TCR derives from an adult who received the AZD1222 COVID-19 vaccine. The V gene is TRBV6-5, the J gene TRBJ1-6; D is ambiguous. Sequencing was performed on peripheral blood, taken 28 days after the second AZD1222 dose. CDR3 nucleotide sequence: TGTGCCAGCAGTTACTCGCTCAGGTGGGATTCACCCCTCCACTTT. Translation gives CASSYSLRWDSPLHF.